Listed below are T cell receptor beta chains from one sample, sequenced in a study of shared clonotypes between healthy human individuals. Profiled with immunoSEQ multiplex PCR; TCRdb holds only in-frame clones, not every one. Here the sample spans approximately 530,000 clones, more than 95% being singletons. Material for sequencing was naive CD4+ T cells sorted from blood. These receptors were taken from a woman aged 30 to 39 in good health. CDR3s include the opening cysteine and the closing phenylalanine or tryptophan. Fields, in order: D gene, J gene, V gene, CDR3 length, CDR3 protein, CDR3 DNA. D genes are given only for firm matches.

>-|TRBJ1-5|TRBV19|15
CASSLDGQPRVPQHF
TGTGCCAGTAGTCTTGATGGACAACCCCGTGTGCCCCAGCATTTT
>TRBD2|TRBJ2-1|TRBV7-9|15
CASDPGLAGGHEQFF
TGTGCCAGCGACCCTGGACTAGCGGGAGGGCATGAGCAGTTCTTC
>-|TRBJ1-5|TRBV28|15
CASSLRTATDQPQHF
TGTGCCAGCAGTTTAAGGACAGCAACCGATCAGCCCCAGCATTTT
>-|TRBJ2-2|TRBV5-1|14
CASSLQQGAGELFF
TGCGCCAGCAGCTTGCAACAGGGCGCCGGGGAGCTGTTTTTT
>-|TRBJ1-4|TRBV28|16
CASSFIGGAVAEKLFF
TGTGCCAGCAGTTTTATAGGGGGGGCGGTGGCTGAAAAACTGTTTTTT
>-|TRBJ2-1|TRBV5-1|17
CASSISDRTSVYNEQFF
TGCGCCAGCAGCATCTCCGACAGGACCAGCGTCTACAATGAGCAGTTCTTC
>TRBD1|TRBJ2-5|TRBV6-1|15
CASSDDRGRRETQYF
TGTGCCAGCAGCGATGACAGGGGCCGTCGGGAGACCCAGTACTTC
>-|TRBJ2-3|TRBV6-6|14
CASSYSSSTDTQYF
TGTGCCAGCAGTTACTCGAGTAGCACAGATACGCAGTATTTT
>TRBD1|TRBJ2-7|TRBV7-2|13
CASSPGQGTEQYF
TGTGCCAGCAGCCCCGGACAGGGTACCGAGCAGTACTTC
>-|TRBJ2-7|TRBV5-6|13
CASSRWGVYEQYF
TGTGCCAGCAGCAGGTGGGGAGTTTACGAGCAGTACTTC
>TRBD2|TRBJ2-7|TRBV5-1|15
CASSPGGTSPHEQYF
TGCGCCAGCAGCCCCGGCGGGACTAGCCCCCACGAGCAGTACTTC
>-|TRBJ1-2|TRBV5-1|14
CASSLELQGYGYTF
TGCGCCAGCAGCTTGGAATTGCAGGGTTATGGCTACACCTTC
>-|TRBJ2-5|TRBV28|13
CASSSGSPGTQYF
TGTGCCAGCAGTTCGGGATCCCCGGGGACCCAGTACTTC
>TRBD1|TRBJ2-3|TRBV11-2|15
CASSQVGQGADTQYF
TGTGCCAGCAGCCAGGTTGGACAGGGAGCAGATACGCAGTATTTT